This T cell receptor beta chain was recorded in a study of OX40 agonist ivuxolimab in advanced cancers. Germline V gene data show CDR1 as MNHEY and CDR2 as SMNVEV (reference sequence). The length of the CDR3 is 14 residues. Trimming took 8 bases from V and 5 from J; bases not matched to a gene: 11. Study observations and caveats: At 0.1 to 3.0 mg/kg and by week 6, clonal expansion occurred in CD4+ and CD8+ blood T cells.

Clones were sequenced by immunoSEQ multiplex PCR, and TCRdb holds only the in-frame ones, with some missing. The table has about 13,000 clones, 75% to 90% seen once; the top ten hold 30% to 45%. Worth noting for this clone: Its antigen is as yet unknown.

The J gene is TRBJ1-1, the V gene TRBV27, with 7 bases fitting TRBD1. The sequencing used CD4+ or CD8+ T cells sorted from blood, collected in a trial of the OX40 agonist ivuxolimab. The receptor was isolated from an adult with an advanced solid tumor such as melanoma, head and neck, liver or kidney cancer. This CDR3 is CASLSFDRDTEAFF. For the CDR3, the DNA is TGTGCCAGCCTTTCCTTCGACAGGGATACTGAAGCTTTCTTT.